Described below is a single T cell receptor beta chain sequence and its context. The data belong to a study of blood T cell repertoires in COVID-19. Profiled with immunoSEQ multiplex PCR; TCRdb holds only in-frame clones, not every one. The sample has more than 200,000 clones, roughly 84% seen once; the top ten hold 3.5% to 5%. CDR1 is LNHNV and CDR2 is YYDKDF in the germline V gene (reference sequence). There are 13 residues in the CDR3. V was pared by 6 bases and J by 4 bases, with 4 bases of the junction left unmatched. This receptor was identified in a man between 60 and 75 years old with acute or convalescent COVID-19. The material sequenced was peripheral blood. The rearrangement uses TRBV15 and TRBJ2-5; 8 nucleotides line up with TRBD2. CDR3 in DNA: TGTGCCACCAGATCGGGGGGGGCAGAGACCCAGTACTTC. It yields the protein CATRSGGAETQYF.